This TCR beta chain was observed in a study of blood T cells in healthy people across ages. Germline CDR1 and CDR2: DFQATT and SNEGSKA (reference sequence). This CDR3 is 14 amino acids long. Trimming shortened V by 6 bases and J by 0 bases, and 12 bases separated the two germline ends. This clonotype was counted a single time. Then a second PCR, running about 6 to 11 cycles, was carried out with a sample-barcoded 5' primer and a J-beta primer mix. TCRdb itself ran the 5' RACE reads through MiXCR, one entry per CDR3 protein. The sample has 650,000 to 800,000 distinct CDR3 sequences, under 55% seen once.

This chain links TRBV20-1 with TRBJ2-1; D not certain. Source material: blood. The TCR comes from a man aged 55 to 70 in good health. CDR3 coding DNA: TGCAGTGCGGGTGGCCGTAGCTCCTACAATGAGCAGTTCTTC. Residues: CSAGGRSSYNEQFF.